This note documents a single TCR beta chain sequence. The antigen is not known. The sample comes from a study of beta chain features in type 1 diabetes. Study-level background: The study examined roughly 100 million sorted cells across all samples. Whole-study results and caveats: There was a possibility that cDNA sequencing over-represented cells with high TCR expression. All four CD4+ subsets from Type 1 diabetes patients carried moderately but significantly shorter TCRB CDR3s. The study found that naive, central memory and Treg TCRB repertoires appeared more similar in patients than in healthy donors.

The length of the CDR3 is 13 residues. CDR1 and CDR2 from the germline V gene are SGHDN and FVKESK. Trimming took 5 bases from V and 6 from J; bases not matched to a gene: 5. The whole isolated RNA underwent reverse transcription, so sequencing captured expressed TCRB transcripts. The data were produced by immunoSEQ multiplex PCR, yet TCRdb's version contains in-frame clones alone and is incomplete. The table has 300,000 or so clones, approximately 12% seen once; the top ten hold roughly 0.015%. This sequence originates from a young woman with type 1 diabetes. The chain has TRBV14 and TRBJ2-5, with 8 bases fitting TRBD2. The sample consisted of naive CD4+ T cells from blood. CDR3 bases: TGTGCCAGCAGCTCCTTAGCGGGACAGACCCAGTACTTC. This sequence encodes CASSSLAGQTQYF.